What follows is one TCR beta chain and its context. Its target antigen remains unknown. No much larger clone exists at a distance of one base, and base qualities are not known. The CDR3 holds 16 amino acids from the cysteine to the phenylalanine. Just the 48-base CDR3 DNA is kept, in frame starting at base 1. Per the germline V gene, KGHSH is the CDR1 and LQKENI is the CDR2. The junction carries 15 bases between V and J, which are trimmed by 3 bases and 0 bases respectively. Libraries came from PCR. For sequencing, an Illumina HiSeq 2500 was employed. TCR libraries were prepared with molecular barcoding, using unique molecular identifiers to normalize TCRbeta repertoire quantification. The raw public data were reprocessed by TCRdb itself: fastp quality trimming at Q25, MiXCR clonotype calling, in-frame beta chains only. One record per CDR3 amino acid sequence lists the most common genes and DNA. The sample data list 490,000 or so distinct CDR3 sequences, and around 13% of these were observed just once. The ten top clones hold about 5% of the sample.

This record belongs to a study of T-cell reconstitution after alpha-beta-depleted transplantation in children (TCRdb year 2016). Broadly, across the study: T-cell immune reconstitution after TCRalphabeta/CD19-depleted allogeneic hematopoietic cell transplantation in children was quantitatively tracked in the study by means of TCR repertoire profiling.

The rearrangement joined TRBV18 to TRBJ2-7, with the D assignment possibly TRBD1 or TRBD2, given 7 matching bases for each. The sequence was collected from a human donor who donated a stem cell graft to a child with combined immunodeficiency. The sequenced sample was PBMCs from the stem cell graft donor, obtained from the stem cell graft. The CDR3 loop reads CASSPGGGTASYEQYF. The DNA is TGTGCCAGCTCACCTGGGGGGGGGACAGCCTCCTACGAGCAGTACTTC.